What follows are 20 T cell receptor beta chains derived from one specimen sequenced in a study of cytomegalovirus exposure and HLA in healthy donors. The protocol was immunoSEQ multiplex PCR, while the TCRdb copy is restricted to in-frame clones and leaves out a portion. The sample holds 130,000 to 150,000 clones, around four fifths seen once. Material: PBMCs. The receptors were sampled from a woman in her twenties or thirties in good health and CMV-seronegative.

In nucleotides, the CDR3 is TGCGCCAGCAGCCAAGGACAGTTGATCGGTGAAAAACTGTTTTTT. Its translation is CASSQGQLIGEKLFF. J is TRBJ1-4 and V is TRBV4-1; the D gene is possibly TRBD1 (5 bases). Trimming took 1 base from V and 7 from J, leaving 13 bases between them. This CDR3 contains 15 residues. The germline V gene has CDR1 MGHRA and CDR2 YSYEKL.

This clone turned up a few times. J is TRBJ2-1 and V is TRBV2; D unclear. The CDR3 covers 17 residues. In germline, CDR1 is SNHLY, CDR2 FYNNEI. V lost 2 bases, J lost 0 bases, and 14 bases lay in between. The CDR3 DNA is TGTGCCAGCAGTGAAAGGTACGGCGGTAGCTCCTACAATGAGCAGTTCTTC. Encoded protein: CASSERYGGSSYNEQFF. The variable domain in full, completed from reference TRBV2 and TRBJ2-1, reads EPEVTQTPSHQVTQMGQEVILRCVPISNHLYFYWYRQILGQKVEFLVSFYNNEISEKSEIFDDQFSVERPDGSNFTLKIRSTKLEDSAMYFCASSERYGGSSYNEQFFGPGTRLTVL.

This clone was detected only once. The chain employs TRBV10-3 and TRBJ2-6, with 10 bases fitting TRBD1. Unmatched junction bases numbered 8, after V lost 0 bases and J lost 0 bases. CDR1 and CDR2 (germline): ENHRY, SYGVKD. CDR3 length equals 20 residues. In DNA form, the CDR3 reads TGTGCCATCAGTGAGTCGCCTGTAGGGACAGGGGCCTCTGGGGCCAACGTCCTGACTTTC. Protein: CAISESPVGTGASGANVLTF.

J is TRBJ2-1 and V is TRBV10-3; weak D call: TRBD2 (5 bases). Germline lookup yields CDR1 ENHRY and CDR2 SYGVKD. This CDR3 region has 15 residues. V gave up 1 base and J gave up 10 bases, with 17 bases separating them. CDR3 sequence (DNA): TGTGCCATCAGTGAGTACCCTCCCCTAGCAAGCGAGCAGTTCTTC. It encodes CAISEYPPLASEQFF.

The chain recombines TRBV30 with TRBJ1-5; D is uncertain. The V gene's germline CDR1 is GTSNPN and CDR2 SVGIG (reference sequence). The CDR3 has 13 amino acids. Trimming took 5 bases from V and 7 from J, leaving 15 bases between them. CDR3: CAWDSGVGQPQHF. The DNA for the CDR3 is TGTGCCTGGGATAGCGGGGTTGGACAGCCCCAGCATTTT. The variable domain in full, with the rest retrieved from reference TRBV30 and TRBJ1-5, is SQTIHQWPATLVQPVGSPLSLECTVEGTSNPNLYWYRQAAGRGLQLLFYSVGIGQISSEVPQNLSASRPQDRQFILSSKKLLLSDSGFYLCAWDSGVGQPQHFGDGTRLSIL.

This clone was detected once. The genes are TRBV7-2 and TRBJ2-3; the D gene is possibly TRBD2 (6 bases). The CDR3 is made up of 16 amino acids. Trimming took 1 base from V and 3 from J, leaving 14 bases between them. Germline-derived CDR1 and CDR2 are SGHTA and FQGNSA. Written as DNA, the CDR3 is TGTGCCAGCAGCTTAGGGGGGGAGAGGGCAACAGATACGCAGTATTTT. This encodes CASSLGGERATDTQYF. Based on the CDR3 plus reference TRBV7-2 and TRBJ2-3, the full variable domain is GAGVSQSPSNKVTEKGKDVELRCDPISGHTALYWYRQSLGQGLEFLIYFQGNSAPDKSGLPSDRFSAERTGGSVSTLTIQRTQQEDSAVYLCASSLGGERATDTQYFGPGTRLTVL.

The V call is TRBV6-1, the J call TRBJ1-2; D may be TRBD1 (5 bases). CDR3 length: 13 residues. With 0 bases removed from V and 3 bases from J, the gap between germline ends came to 5 bases. Per the germline V gene, CDR1 is MNHNS and CDR2 is SASEGT. This CDR3 reads CASSEAGDYGYTF. CDR3 nucleotide sequence: TGTGCCAGCAGTGAAGCAGGGGACTATGGCTACACCTTC.

The chain employs TRBV27 and TRBJ2-7; TRBD1 might be the D (5 bases). Germline loops: CDR1 MNHEY, CDR2 SMNVEV (reference sequence). CDR3 length equals 15 residues. Trimming took off 2 bases at V and 5 bases at J, with 16 bases between the two ends. The CDR3 DNA sequence: TGTGCCAGCAGTTTAGGGCAGGGAAGGTTCGACGAGCAGTACTTC. This codes for CASSLGQGRFDEQYF.

The count of this clone is one. The chain links TRBV27 to TRBJ2-2; D gene uncertain. The CDR3 sequence is 16 residues long. The V end lost 5 bases, the J end lost 3 bases, and 16 bases lay between the germline ends. The V gene's germline CDR1 is MNHEY and CDR2 SMNVEV (reference sequence). The DNA of the CDR3 is TGTGCCAGCAGTCAAAAATTCATATTAGACACCGGGGAGCTGTTTTTT. Its translation: CASSQKFILDTGELFF.

This clone was counted between two and nine times. The rearrangement uses TRBV4-2 and TRBJ2-5; 7 nucleotides align to TRBD2. CDR3 length: 15 residues. The J segment lost 9 bases and the V segment lost 2 bases, leaving 12 bases of the junction unmatched. CDR1 is LGHNA, CDR2 YNFKEQ, per germline. The CDR3 DNA follows: TGTGCCAGCAGCCAATCTCCGGGGAGTCGGGGGGCCCAGTACTTC. Translated: CASSQSPGSRGAQYF.

The chain links TRBV6-5 to TRBJ2-5, with D possibly matching TRBD1 (6 bases). The CDR3 runs to 15 residues. Germline V CDR1 and CDR2: MNHEY, SVGAGI. V lost 2 bases, J lost 2 bases, and 12 bases lay in between. CDR3 bases: TGTGCCAGCAGTTACGGGGGACACTATCAAGAGACCCAGTACTTC. Its protein product is CASSYGGHYQETQYF.

This rearrangement joins TRBV2 to TRBJ1-5, with D possibly TRBD1 on 6 matching bases. This CDR3 region has 13 residues. Trimming shortened V by 6 bases and J by 4 bases, and 10 bases separated the two germline ends. Per germline, CDR1 SNHLY and CDR2 FYNNEI. CDR3 bases: TGTGCCAGCAGGTGGGACATTAATCAGCCCCAGCATTTT. Amino acid sequence: CASRWDINQPQHF.

This sequence joins TRBV2 and TRBJ2-7; D perhaps matches TRBD1 (5 bases). Germline V lookup: CDR1 SNHLY, CDR2 FYNNEI. The CDR3 consists of 12 residues. V lost 6 bases to trimming and J lost 2 bases, with 8 bases between them. In DNA form, the CDR3 reads TGTGCCAGCAGGAGCAGGGCCTACGAGCAGTACTTC. The encoded protein is CASRSRAYEQYF.

This clone was seen a handful of times. V gene TRBV28 combines with J gene TRBJ2-7, with 7 bases that match TRBD1. The germline CDR1 and CDR2 sequences are MDHEN and SYDVKM. The CDR3 extends over 14 amino acids. With V trimmed by 6 bases and J by 2 bases, 7 bases remained unmatched. CDR3: CASSHRGSAYEQYF. In nucleotides, the CDR3 is TGTGCCAGCAGCCACAGGGGTAGCGCCTACGAGCAGTACTTC.

The CDR3 is CSVKEQSYGYTF. The CDR3 region has the DNA TGCAGCGTAAAGGAACAGAGCTATGGCTACACCTTC. This chain joins TRBV29-1 and TRBJ1-2, with D unresolved. In germline, CDR1 is SQVTM, CDR2 ANQGSEA. This CDR3 contains 12 residues. V dropped 6 bases and J dropped 4 bases, with 12 bases sitting between them.

V is TRBV9 and J is TRBJ1-1; 8 bases are shared with TRBD1. CDR1 SGDLS and CDR2 YYNGEE come from the germline V gene. The V gene end was trimmed by 4 bases and the J gene end by 1 base; junction bases not matched to a gene: 3. CDR3 length equals 14 residues. The CDR3 DNA reads as TGTGCCAGCAGCCCGACAGGGGCGAACACTGAAGCTTTCTTT. Its protein product is CASSPTGANTEAFF.

As concerns this clone: Other nucleotide sequences in the sample specify the same CDR3. This sequence joins TRBV5-6 and TRBJ2-1, with TRBD1 matching over 8 bases. V lost 4 bases to trimming and J lost 7 bases; unmatched junction nucleotides: 1. Germline CDR1 reads SGHDT; CDR2 reads YYEEEE. CDR3 length: 12 amino acids. The CDR3 loop is CASSRTGNEQFF. The CDR3 DNA reads as TGTGCCAGCAGCAGGACAGGGAATGAGCAGTTCTTC.

A few counts support this clone. CDR3 sequence (DNA): TGTGCCACCAGCAGAGATCATTATGGCTACACCTTC. This translates into CATSRDHYGYTF. The J gene is TRBJ1-2, the V gene TRBV15; D not resolved. CDR1 is LNHNV and CDR2 is YYDKDF in the germline V gene (reference sequence). CDR3 size: 12 residues. V was shortened by 0 bases and J by 5 bases, with 4 bases between the two germline ends.

This clone was seen a few times. The V call is TRBV4-2, the J call TRBJ1-2; the D gene is possibly TRBD1 (5 bases). Trimming left V 2 bases short and J 6 bases short, with 7 bases between. Germline CDR1 and CDR2: LGHNA and YNFKEQ. The length of the CDR3 is 12 residues. The CDR3 DNA follows: TGTGCCAGCAGCCAACAGGGTCATGGCTACACCTTC. Protein: CASSQQGHGYTF.

This chain joins TRBV7-2 and TRBJ1-1, with 9 bases that match TRBD1. This CDR3 has 14 residues. The V and J ends lost 6 bases and 3 bases, in that order; junction bases with no gene match: 5. From germline, CDR1 is SGHTA and CDR2 FQGNSA. The CDR3 nucleotides are TGTGCCAGCAGGAGGGGACAGGGCTACACTGAAGCTTTCTTT. Its protein is CASRRGQGYTEAFF.